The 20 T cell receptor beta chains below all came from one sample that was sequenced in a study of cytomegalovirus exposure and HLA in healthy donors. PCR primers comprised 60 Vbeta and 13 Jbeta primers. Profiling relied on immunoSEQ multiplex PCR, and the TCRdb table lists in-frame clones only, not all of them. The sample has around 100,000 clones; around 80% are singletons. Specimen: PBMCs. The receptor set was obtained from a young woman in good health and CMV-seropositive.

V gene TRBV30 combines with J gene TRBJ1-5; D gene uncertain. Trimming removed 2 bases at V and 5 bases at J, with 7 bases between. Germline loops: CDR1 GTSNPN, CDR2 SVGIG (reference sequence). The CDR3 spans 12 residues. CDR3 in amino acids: CAWSFGDQPQHF. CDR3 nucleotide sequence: TGTGCCTGGAGTTTCGGGGATCAGCCCCAGCATTTT.

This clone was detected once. The CDR3 spells CASSFAGQETQYF. DNA of the CDR3: TGTGCCAGCAGTTTCGCGGGCCAAGAGACCCAGTACTTC. The chain links TRBV27 to TRBJ2-5; perhaps TRBD2 as D (5 bases). Looked up from germline, CDR1 is MNHEY and CDR2 is SMNVEV (reference sequence). Trimming cost V 3 bases and J 1 base, with 6 bases left between them. The CDR3 length is 13 residues.

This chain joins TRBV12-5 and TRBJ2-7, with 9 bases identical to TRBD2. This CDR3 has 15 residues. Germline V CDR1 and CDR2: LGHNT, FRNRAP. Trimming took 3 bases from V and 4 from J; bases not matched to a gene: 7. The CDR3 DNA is TGTGCTAGTGGTTTCCCATCCCTAGCGGGATACGAGCAGTACTTC. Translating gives CASGFPSLAGYEQYF.

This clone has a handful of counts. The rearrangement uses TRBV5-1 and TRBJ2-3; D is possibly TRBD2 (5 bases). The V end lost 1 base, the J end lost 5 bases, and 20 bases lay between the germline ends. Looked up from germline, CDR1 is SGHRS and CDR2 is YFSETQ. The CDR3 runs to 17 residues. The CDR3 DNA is TGCGCCAGCAGCTTGTCCAGCGGTGCGGTAGTCGGAGATACGCAGTATTTT. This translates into CASSLSSGAVVGDTQYF.

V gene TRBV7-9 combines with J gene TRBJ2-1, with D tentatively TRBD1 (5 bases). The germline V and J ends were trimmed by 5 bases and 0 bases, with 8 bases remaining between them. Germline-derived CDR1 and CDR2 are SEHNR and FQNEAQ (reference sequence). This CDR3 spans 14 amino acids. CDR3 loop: CASSPRDSYNEQFF. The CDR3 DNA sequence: TGTGCCAGCAGCCCCAGGGACTCCTACAATGAGCAGTTCTTC.

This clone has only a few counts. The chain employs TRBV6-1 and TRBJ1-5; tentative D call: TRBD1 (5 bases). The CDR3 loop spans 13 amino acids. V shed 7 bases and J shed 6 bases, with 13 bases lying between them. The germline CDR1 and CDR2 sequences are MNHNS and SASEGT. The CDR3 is CASTAGVGQPQHF. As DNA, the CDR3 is TGTGCCAGCACCGCGGGGGTGGGTCAGCCCCAGCATTTT.

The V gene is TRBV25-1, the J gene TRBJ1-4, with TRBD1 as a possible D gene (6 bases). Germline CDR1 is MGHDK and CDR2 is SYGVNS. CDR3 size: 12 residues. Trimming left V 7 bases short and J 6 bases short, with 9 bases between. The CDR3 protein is CASTGGYEKLFF. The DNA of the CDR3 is TGTGCCAGCACTGGGGGCTATGAAAAACTGTTTTTT.

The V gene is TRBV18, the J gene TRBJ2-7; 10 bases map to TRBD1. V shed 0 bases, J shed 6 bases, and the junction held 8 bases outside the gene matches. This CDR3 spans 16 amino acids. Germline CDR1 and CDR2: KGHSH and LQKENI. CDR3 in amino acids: CASSPPAGQGTGEQYF. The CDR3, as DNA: TGTGCCAGCTCACCACCGGCGGGACAGGGGACAGGCGAGCAGTACTTC.

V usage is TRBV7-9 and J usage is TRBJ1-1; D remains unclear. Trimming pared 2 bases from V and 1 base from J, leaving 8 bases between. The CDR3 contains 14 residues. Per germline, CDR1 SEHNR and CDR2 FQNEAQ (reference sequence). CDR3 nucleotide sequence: TGTGCCAGCAGCTTATTCTCGTCGAACACTGAAGCTTTCTTT. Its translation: CASSLFSSNTEAFF.

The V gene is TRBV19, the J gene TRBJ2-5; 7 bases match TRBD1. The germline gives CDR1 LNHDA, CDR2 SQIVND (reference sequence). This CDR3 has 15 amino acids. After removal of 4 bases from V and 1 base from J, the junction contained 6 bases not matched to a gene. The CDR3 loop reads CASSTTGLGQETQYF. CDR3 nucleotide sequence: TGTGCCAGTAGTACGACAGGGTTGGGCCAAGAGACCCAGTACTTC.

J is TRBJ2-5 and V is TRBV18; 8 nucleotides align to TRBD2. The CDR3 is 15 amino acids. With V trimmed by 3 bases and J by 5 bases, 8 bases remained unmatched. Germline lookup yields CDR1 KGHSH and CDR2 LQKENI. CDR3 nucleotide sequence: TGTGCCAGCTCACCGACTAGCGCCCGGCGGGAGACCCAGTACTTC. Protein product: CASSPTSARRETQYF. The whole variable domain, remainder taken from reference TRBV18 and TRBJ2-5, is NAGVMQNPRHLVRRRGQEARLRCSPMKGHSHVYWYRQLPEEGLKFMVYLQKENIIDESGMPKERFSAEFPKEGPSILRIQQVVRGDSAAYFCASSPTSARRETQYFGPGTRLLVL.

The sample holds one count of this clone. The CDR3, as DNA: TGCGCCAGCAGCACGACCACAGGGTTCATGAACACTGAAGCTTTCTTT. It translates to CASSTTTGFMNTEAFF. This chain joins TRBV5-1 and TRBJ1-1, with a tentative D call TRBD1 (6 bases). The V end lost 4 bases, the J end lost 0 bases, and 16 bases lay between the germline ends. The CDR3 totals 16 residues. In germline, CDR1 is SGHRS, CDR2 YFSETQ.

CDR3 amino acids: CASTNSGTGVQPQHF. The CDR3 coding sequence is TGTGCCAGCACCAACTCCGGGACAGGGGTTCAGCCCCAGCATTTT. The chain links TRBV28 to TRBJ1-5; 10 bases map to TRBD1. This CDR3 comprises 15 residues. The germline gives CDR1 MDHEN, CDR2 SYDVKM. The J segment lost 6 bases and the V segment lost 7 bases, leaving 9 bases of the junction unmatched.

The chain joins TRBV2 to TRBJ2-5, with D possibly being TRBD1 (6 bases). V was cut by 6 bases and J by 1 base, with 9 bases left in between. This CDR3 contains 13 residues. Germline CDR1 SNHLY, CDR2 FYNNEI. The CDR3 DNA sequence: TGTGCCAGCAGATGGACAGTCCAAGAGACCCAGTACTTC. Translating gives CASRWTVQETQYF.

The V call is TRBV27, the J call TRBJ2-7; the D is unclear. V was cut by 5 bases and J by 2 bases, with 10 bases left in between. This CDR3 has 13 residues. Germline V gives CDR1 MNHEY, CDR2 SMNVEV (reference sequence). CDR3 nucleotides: TGTGCCAGCAGTCTTCAACTGACCTACGAGCAGTACTTC. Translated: CASSLQLTYEQYF.

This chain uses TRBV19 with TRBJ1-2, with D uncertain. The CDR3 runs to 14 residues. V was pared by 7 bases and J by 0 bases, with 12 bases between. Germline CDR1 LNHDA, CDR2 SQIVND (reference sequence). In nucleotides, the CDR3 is TGTGCCAGTACCCCCCGGGTCCCTAACTATGGCTACACCTTC. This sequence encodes CASTPRVPNYGYTF.

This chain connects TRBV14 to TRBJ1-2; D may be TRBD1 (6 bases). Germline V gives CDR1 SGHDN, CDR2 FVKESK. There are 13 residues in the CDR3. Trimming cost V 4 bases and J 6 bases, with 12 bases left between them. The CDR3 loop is CASSPDRLNGYTF. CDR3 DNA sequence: TGTGCCAGCAGCCCAGACAGGTTGAATGGCTACACCTTC. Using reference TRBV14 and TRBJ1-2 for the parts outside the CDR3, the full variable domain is EAGVTQFPSHSVIEKGQTVTLRCDPISGHDNLYWYRRVMGKEIKFLLHFVKESKQDESGMPNNRFLAERTGGTYSTLKVQPAELEDSGVYFCASSPDRLNGYTFGSGTRLTVV.

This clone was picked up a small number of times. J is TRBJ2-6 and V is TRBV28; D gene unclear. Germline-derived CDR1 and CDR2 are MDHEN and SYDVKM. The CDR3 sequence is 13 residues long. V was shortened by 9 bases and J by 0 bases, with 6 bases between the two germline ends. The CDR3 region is CASRFSGANVLTF. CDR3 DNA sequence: TGTGCCAGTCGGTTCTCTGGGGCCAACGTCCTGACTTTC.

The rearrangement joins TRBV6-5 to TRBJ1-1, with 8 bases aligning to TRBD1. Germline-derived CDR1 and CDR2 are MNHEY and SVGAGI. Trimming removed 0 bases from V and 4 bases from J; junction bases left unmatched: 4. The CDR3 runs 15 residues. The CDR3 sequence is CASSYSDRVGTEAFF. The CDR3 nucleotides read TGTGCCAGCAGTTACTCGGACAGGGTTGGCACTGAAGCTTTCTTT.

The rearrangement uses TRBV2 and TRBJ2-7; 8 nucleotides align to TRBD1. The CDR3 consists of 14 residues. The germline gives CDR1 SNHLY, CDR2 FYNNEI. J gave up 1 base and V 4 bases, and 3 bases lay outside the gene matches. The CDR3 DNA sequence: TGTGCCAGCAGTGTCGACAGGGGTTCCTACGAGCAGTACTTC. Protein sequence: CASSVDRGSYEQYF.